What follows are 5 T cell receptor beta chains derived from one specimen sequenced in a study of blood T cell repertoires in COVID-19. Assay used: immunoSEQ multiplex PCR; TCRdb lists only in-frame clones, some missing. The sample lists some 130,000 clones; 75% to 90% were seen once. Sequences were obtained from peripheral blood. The receptor source for this set is a man in his 70s with acute or convalescent COVID-19.

On this clone itself: At one of its ends the junction is not consistent with the germline gene, which may arise from a read error. This CDR3 is also generated by other DNA sequences in the sample. The chain combines TRBV19 with TRBJ1-1; D gene unclear. The CDR3 contains 13 residues. The germline CDR1 and CDR2 sequences are LNHDA and SQIVND (reference sequence). The CDR3 loop reads CASSLARSTEAFF. The DNA for the CDR3 is TGCGCCAGTAGTCTGGCGCGGTCGACTGAAGCTTTCTTT.

Notes on this clone: Its ends do not fully match the called genes, so a read error is possible. This sequence joins TRBV7-7 and TRBJ2-5; TRBD2 is a possible D gene (5 bases). The CDR3 runs to 15 residues. Germline V lookup: CDR1 SSHAT, CDR2 FNYEAQ (reference sequence). DNA of the CDR3: TGTGCTAGCAGCCCCGGCCCTGAAGTAGGAGGGACCCAGTACTTC. Translation gives CASSPGPEVGGTQYF. Drawing the rest from reference TRBV7-7 and TRBJ2-5, the complete variable domain is GAGVSQSPRYKVTKRGQDVTLRCDPISSHATLYWYQQALGQGPEFLTYFNYEAQPDKSGLPSDRFSAERPEGSISTLTIQRTEQRDSAMYRCASSPGPEVGGTQYFGPGTRLLVL.

The chain recombines TRBV6-1 with TRBJ2-5; D perhaps matches TRBD1 (6 bases). Between the trimmed V and J ends, which lost 1 base and 0 bases, there was a span of 9 bases. The length of the CDR3 is 15 residues. Germline V gene lookup returns CDR1 MNHNS and CDR2 SASEGT. The CDR3 sequence is CASSEGTVYQETQYF. The CDR3 region has the DNA TGTGCCAGCAGTGAAGGGACAGTGTACCAAGAGACCCAGTACTTC.

The rearrangement uses TRBV2 and TRBJ2-5; TRBD2 matches at 9 bases. This CDR3 is 15 amino acids long. V was pared by 5 bases and J by 6 bases, with 10 bases of the junction left unmatched. Germline V gene lookup returns CDR1 SNHLY and CDR2 FYNNEI. CDR3 coding DNA: TGTGCCAGCAGTCGACCGACCGGGACTAGCAAGACCCAGTACTTC. As protein: CASSRPTGTSKTQYF.

The chain has TRBV18 and TRBJ2-1, with 10 bases fitting TRBD1. CDR1 is KGHSH, CDR2 LQKENI, per germline. CDR3 length: 16 amino acids. V shed 0 bases, J shed 6 bases, and the junction held 5 bases outside the gene matches. This CDR3 reads CASSPPGQGVANEQFF. Written as DNA, the CDR3 is TGTGCCAGCTCACCACCCGGACAGGGGGTGGCCAATGAGCAGTTCTTC.